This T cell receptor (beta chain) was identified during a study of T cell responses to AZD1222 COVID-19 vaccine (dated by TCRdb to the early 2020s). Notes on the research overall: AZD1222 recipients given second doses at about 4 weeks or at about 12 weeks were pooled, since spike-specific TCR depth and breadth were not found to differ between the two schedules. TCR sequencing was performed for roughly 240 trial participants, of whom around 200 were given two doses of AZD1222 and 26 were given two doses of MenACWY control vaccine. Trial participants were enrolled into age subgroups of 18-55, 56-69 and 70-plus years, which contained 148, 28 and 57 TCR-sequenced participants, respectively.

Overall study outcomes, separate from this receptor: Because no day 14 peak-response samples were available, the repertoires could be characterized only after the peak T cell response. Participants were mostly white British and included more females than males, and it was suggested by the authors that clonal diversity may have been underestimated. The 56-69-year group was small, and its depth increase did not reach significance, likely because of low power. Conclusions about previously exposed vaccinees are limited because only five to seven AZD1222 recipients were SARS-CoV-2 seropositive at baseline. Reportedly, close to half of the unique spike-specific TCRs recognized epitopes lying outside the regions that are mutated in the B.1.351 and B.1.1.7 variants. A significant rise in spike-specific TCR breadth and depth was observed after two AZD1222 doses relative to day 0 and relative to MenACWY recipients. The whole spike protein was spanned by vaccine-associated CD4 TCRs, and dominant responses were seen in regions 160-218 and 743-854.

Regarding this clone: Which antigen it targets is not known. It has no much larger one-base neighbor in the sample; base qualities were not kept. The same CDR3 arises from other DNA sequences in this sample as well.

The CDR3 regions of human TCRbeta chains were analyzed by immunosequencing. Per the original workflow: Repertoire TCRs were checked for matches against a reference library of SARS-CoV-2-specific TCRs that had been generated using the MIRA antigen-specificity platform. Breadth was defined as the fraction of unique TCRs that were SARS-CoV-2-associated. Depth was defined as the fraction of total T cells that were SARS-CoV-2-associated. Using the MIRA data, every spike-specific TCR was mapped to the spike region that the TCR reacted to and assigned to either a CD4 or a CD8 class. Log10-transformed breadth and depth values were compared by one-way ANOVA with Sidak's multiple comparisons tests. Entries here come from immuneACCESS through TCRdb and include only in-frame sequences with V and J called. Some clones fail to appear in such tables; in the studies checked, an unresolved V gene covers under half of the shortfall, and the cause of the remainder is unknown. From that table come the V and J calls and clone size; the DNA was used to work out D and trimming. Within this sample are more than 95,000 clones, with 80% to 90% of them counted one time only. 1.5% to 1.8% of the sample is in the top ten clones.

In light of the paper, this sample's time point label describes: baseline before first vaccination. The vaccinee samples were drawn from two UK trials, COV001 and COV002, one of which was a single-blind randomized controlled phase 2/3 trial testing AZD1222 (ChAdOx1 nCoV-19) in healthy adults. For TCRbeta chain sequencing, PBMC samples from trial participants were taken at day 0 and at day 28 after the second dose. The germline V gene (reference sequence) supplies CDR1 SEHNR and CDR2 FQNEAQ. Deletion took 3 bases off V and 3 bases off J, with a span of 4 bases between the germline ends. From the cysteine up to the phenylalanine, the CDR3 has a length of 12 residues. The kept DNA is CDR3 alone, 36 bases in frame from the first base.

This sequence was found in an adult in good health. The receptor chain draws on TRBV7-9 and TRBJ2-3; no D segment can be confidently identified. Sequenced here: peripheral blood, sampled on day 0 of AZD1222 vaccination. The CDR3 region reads CASSLGTDTQYF. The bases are TGTGCCAGCAGCTTGGGAACAGATACGCAGTATTTT.